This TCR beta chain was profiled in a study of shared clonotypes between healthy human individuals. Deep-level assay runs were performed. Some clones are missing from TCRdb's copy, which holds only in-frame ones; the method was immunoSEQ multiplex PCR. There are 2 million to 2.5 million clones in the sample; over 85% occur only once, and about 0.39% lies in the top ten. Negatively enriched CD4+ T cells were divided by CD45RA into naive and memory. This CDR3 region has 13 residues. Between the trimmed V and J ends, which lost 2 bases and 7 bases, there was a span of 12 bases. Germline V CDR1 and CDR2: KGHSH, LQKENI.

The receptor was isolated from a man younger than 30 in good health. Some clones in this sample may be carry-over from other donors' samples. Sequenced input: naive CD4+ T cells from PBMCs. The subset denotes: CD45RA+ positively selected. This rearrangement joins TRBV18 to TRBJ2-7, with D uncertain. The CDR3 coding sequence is TGTGCCAGCTCACCAGACCGCCTCGGGGAGCAGTACTTC. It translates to CASSPDRLGEQYF.